This TCR delta chain stems from a study of Vδ1+ human thymocytes. Whole-study findings and limits: Around a fifth of thymic delta-chain sequences were Vdelta2, with few Vdelta3, unlike blood Vdelta1+ controls. Thymic TRG and TRD repertoires appeared highly polyclonal, with Gaussian CDR3 length distributions.

Remarks on this clone: What it binds is unknown.

The sorted cells were CD3+ Vdelta1+ Vdelta2- thymocytes from alphabeta-depleted thymus. Purity of the sorted Vdelta1+ thymocytes ranged from roughly 98% to 99.6%. J lost 4 bases, V lost 3 bases, and 16 bases had no gene match. Germline values: CDR1 TSWWSYY, CDR2 QGS. The CDR3 consists of 18 residues. Extracted RNA was reverse transcribed into cDNA. The CDR3 regions were amplified by multiplex PCR from V-gene primers to a constant-region primer. TCRdb applied CATT to the multiplex PCR reads for clone calling. The sample carries roughly 55,000 delta-chain clones, more than 15% recorded once. The sample comprised Vdelta1+ gamma-delta thymocytes from the thymus. Subset in this sample: FACS-sorted CD3+ TCRalphabeta- TCRVdelta1+ TCRVdelta2- thymocytes. V usage is TRDV1 and J usage is TRDJ1; the match to TRDD3 covers 8 bases. The receptor was isolated from a boy less than two years old who had congenital heart surgery. The CDR3 sequence: CALGDPPGTGDTGDKLIF. Here the CDR3 DNA reads TGTGCTCTTGGGGACCCTCCTGGGACTGGGGATACCGGCGATAAACTCATCTTT.